These 26 T cell receptor beta chains were sequenced from one sample in a study of cytotoxic CD8 clonotypes in ibrutinib-treated CLL. Libraries were prepared by immunoSEQ multiplex PCR; TCRdb keeps only in-frame clonotypes and omits some of them. The sample shows approximately 300,000 clones, around four fifths of them seen only once. The specimen was PBMCs, collected before ibrutinib treatment. The receptors come from a human donor with chronic lymphocytic leukemia.

The DNA of the CDR3 is TGTGCCAGCACCGTGGACACAGGGGGAAGGGAGCAGTACTTC. This gives the protein CASTVDTGGREQYF. V and J are TRBV6-6 and TRBJ2-7; TRBD1 matches 8 bases. The CDR3 consists of 14 residues. CDR1 is MNHNY and CDR2 is SVGAGI in the germline V gene (reference sequence). Trimming cost V 7 bases and J 7 bases; bases outside gene matches: 12.

The chain employs TRBV29-1 and TRBJ2-5; 10 bases are shared with TRBD2. The CDR3 consists of 13 residues. The germline V gene encodes CDR1 SQVTM and CDR2 ANQGSEA. Trimming took 4 bases from V and 7 from J; bases not matched to a gene: 6. The CDR3 nucleotides read TGCAGCGTTGTTGAAGCGGGAGGGGGGACCCAGTACTTC. Residues: CSVVEAGGGTQYF.

J is TRBJ2-3 and V is TRBV28; 8 bases match TRBD1. There are 16 residues in the CDR3. The ends lost 5 bases at V and 4 bases at J; junction bases unmatched: 11. The germline V gene encodes CDR1 MDHEN and CDR2 SYDVKM. This CDR3 reads CASSTSGTGGADTQYF. Here the CDR3 DNA reads TGTGCCAGCAGTACGTCCGGGACAGGAGGCGCAGATACGCAGTATTTT.

This clone came up a few times. The rearrangement links TRBV2 to TRBJ2-7; the D call may be TRBD1 or TRBD2 (5 bases each). Deletions cut 3 bases from V and 5 bases from J, with 14 bases between. The CDR3 covers 14 residues. Germline V gene sequence: CDR1 SNHLY, CDR2 FYNNEI. The CDR3 DNA is TGTGCCAGCAGTGATTCTGGGACGGTAAACGAGCAGTACTTC. Its translation: CASSDSGTVNEQYF.

The chain is built from TRBV9 and TRBJ1-1; D is undetermined. In germline, CDR1 is SGDLS, CDR2 YYNGEE. V was pared by 3 bases and J by 0 bases, with 9 bases between. This CDR3 spans 14 amino acids. CDR3 residues: CASSARPMNTEAFF. The CDR3 bases are TGTGCCAGCAGCGCGCGCCCGATGAACACTGAAGCTTTCTTT.

CDR3 loop: CATSSRRGDSGAEQYF. The CDR3 DNA follows: TGTGCCACCAGCAGTCGAAGGGGGGACTCCGGCGCCGAGCAGTACTTC. V is TRBV15 and J is TRBJ2-7; either TRBD1 or TRBD2 may supply D (6 bases each). Germline V lookup: CDR1 LNHNV, CDR2 YYDKDF (reference sequence). CDR3 length: 16 amino acids. V was pared by 3 bases and J by 6 bases, with 21 bases between.

V is TRBV27 and J is TRBJ2-7, with 10 bases identical to TRBD2. V lost 8 bases and J lost 3; bases outside the gene matches: 7. CDR3 length: 14 residues. Germline CDR1 reads MNHEY; CDR2 reads SMNVEV (reference sequence). CDR3 coding DNA: TGTGCCAGCGGACTACGGACTAGCGGCTACGAGCAGTACTTC. It encodes CASGLRTSGYEQYF.

The gene calls are TRBV15 and TRBJ2-7; D is perhaps TRBD1 or TRBD2 (5 bases each). Germline V gives CDR1 LNHNV, CDR2 YYDKDF (reference sequence). The ends were cut back, 0 bases at V and 3 bases at J, with 9 bases in the middle. This CDR3 contains 14 residues. DNA of the CDR3: TGTGCCACCAGCAGAGAGGTGGGGGACTACGAGCAGTACTTC. Its protein product is CATSREVGDYEQYF. Combining the CDR3 with reference TRBV15 and TRBJ2-7 gives the whole variable domain DAMVIQNPRYQVTQFGKPVTLSCSQTLNHNVMYWYQQKSSQAPKLLFHYYDKDFNNEADTPDNFQSRRPNTSFCFLDIRSPGLGDTAMYLCATSREVGDYEQYFGPGTRLTVT.

Only one count was recorded for this clone. This chain uses TRBV7-6 with TRBJ2-7; D gene unclear. Trimming pared 2 bases from V and 2 bases from J, leaving 13 bases between. The CDR3 spans 15 residues. Germline V gene lookup returns CDR1 SGHVS and CDR2 FNYEAQ. CDR3 DNA sequence: TGTGCCAGCAGCTTATCCCCGGCAGGAACCTACGAGCAGTACTTC. Its translation is CASSLSPAGTYEQYF.

The CDR3 DNA is TGTGCCAGCAGTTTATCAAGTTCTGTAGGGTACGAGCAGTACTTC. Protein: CASSLSSSVGYEQYF. V gene TRBV27 combines with J gene TRBJ2-7, with unresolved D. CDR3 length equals 15 residues. Trimming removed 0 bases from V and 4 bases from J, with 13 bases in between. CDR1 is MNHEY and CDR2 is SMNVEV in the germline V gene (reference sequence).

This chain links TRBV29-1 with TRBJ2-5, with a tentative D call TRBD1 (6 bases). Trimming took off 3 bases at V and 4 bases at J, with 24 bases between the two ends. From germline, CDR1 is SQVTM and CDR2 ANQGSEA. This CDR3 is built from 17 residues. The chain's CDR3 is CSVDLGTSGAPRETQYF. As DNA, the CDR3 is TGCAGCGTTGATTTGGGCACGTCAGGGGCCCCCCGAGAGACCCAGTACTTC.

This clone appeared a few times. This sequence joins TRBV4-2 and TRBJ2-2; D is tentatively TRBD1 or TRBD2 (5 bases each). V lost 8 bases to trimming and J lost 6 bases, with 13 bases between them. The CDR3 sequence is 13 residues long. Germline CDR1 is LGHNA and CDR2 is YNFKEQ. CDR3 nucleotides: TGTGCCAGCTGGGACGGCGCCCCCGGGGAGCTGTTTTTT. Translating it yields CASWDGAPGELFF.

This clone was observed a few times. The chain combines TRBV10-1 with TRBJ2-3, with unresolved D. Trimming removed 4 bases from V and 6 bases from J, with 23 bases in between. Looked up from germline, CDR1 is WNHNN and CDR2 is SYGVQD (reference sequence). This CDR3 comprises 17 residues. Here the CDR3 reads CASSGFDRMTSGDTQYF. In DNA, the CDR3 is TGCGCCAGCAGTGGATTCGACCGAATGACATCGGGCGATACGCAGTATTTT.

V usage is TRBV2 and J usage is TRBJ2-1; 14 bases line up with TRBD2. V trimming: 5 bases; J trimming: 9 bases; junction bases outside the gene matches: 3. Germline CDR1 and CDR2: SNHLY and FYNNEI. This CDR3 spans 14 amino acids. The CDR3 sequence is CASSRLAGGFEQFF. DNA of the CDR3: TGTGCCAGCAGTCGACTAGCGGGAGGGTTTGAGCAGTTCTTC.

This clone appeared a few times. A junction boundary mismatches the germline segment, possibly from a read error. The J gene is TRBJ1-1, the V gene TRBV6-1; no clear D gene. In germline, CDR1 is MNHNS, CDR2 SASEGT. CDR3 size: 13 residues. The CDR3 protein is CASSEGRVTEAFF. The CDR3, as DNA: TGTGCCAGCAGCGAAGGACGGGTCACTGAAGCTTTCTTT.

This rearrangement joins TRBV9 to TRBJ2-3; 8 bases line up with TRBD1. V shed 6 bases, J shed 1 base, and the junction held 10 bases outside the gene matches. Looked up from germline, CDR1 is SGDLS and CDR2 is YYNGEE. CDR3 size: 16 residues. This CDR3 reads CASTSDPTGGTDTQYF. DNA for the CDR3: TGTGCCAGCACCTCAGACCCGACAGGGGGCACAGATACGCAGTATTTT.

This clone was observed once. The chain uses TRBV5-1 and TRBJ2-7; 9 nucleotides match TRBD1. V was pared by 4 bases and J by 0 bases, with 11 bases of the junction left unmatched. The CDR3 extends over 17 amino acids. Germline CDR1 and CDR2: SGHRS and YFSETQ. CDR3 sequence reads: CASSDQPQGASSYEQYF. CDR3 coding DNA: TGCGCCAGCAGCGATCAACCACAGGGGGCTAGCTCCTACGAGCAGTACTTC. The variable domain in full, with the rest retrieved from reference TRBV5-1 and TRBJ2-7, is KAGVTQTPRYLIKTRGQQVTLSCSPISGHRSVSWYQQTPGQGLQFLFEYFSETQRNKGNFPGRFSGRQFSNSRSEMNVSTLELGDSALYLCASSDQPQGASSYEQYFGPGTRLTVT.

The chain uses TRBV20-1 and TRBJ2-5; the D is unclear. Germline CDR1 reads DFQATT; CDR2 reads SNEGSKA (reference sequence). Trimming removed 5 bases from V and 4 bases from J, with 8 bases in between. The CDR3 has 11 residues. The CDR3 loop reads CSALDRETQYF. The CDR3 DNA reads as TGCAGTGCTTTAGATCGAGAGACCCAGTACTTC.

This sequence joins TRBV5-1 and TRBJ2-1, with TRBD1 matching 7 bases. CDR1 is SGHRS and CDR2 is YFSETQ in the germline V gene. The CDR3 extends over 14 amino acids. Germline trimming cut 0 bases from V and 5 bases from J; bases unmatched to any gene: 2. The CDR3 sequence: CASSLVGTDNEQFF. The CDR3 DNA follows: TGCGCCAGCAGCTTGGTGGGGACAGACAATGAGCAGTTCTTC.

This sequence joins TRBV7-9 and TRBJ2-7, with no clear D. Trimming took off 5 bases at V and 4 bases at J, with 9 bases between the two ends. Germline V lookup: CDR1 SEHNR, CDR2 FQNEAQ (reference sequence). This CDR3 has 12 amino acids. CDR3 sequence reads: CASSPTMYEQYF. CDR3 nucleotides: TGTGCCAGCAGCCCAACAATGTACGAGCAGTACTTC.

This chain links TRBV5-1 with TRBJ2-3; TRBD2 agrees at 12 bases. This CDR3 has 15 amino acids. Germline CDR1 SGHRS, CDR2 YFSETQ. The V gene end was trimmed by 4 bases and the J gene end by 6 bases; junction bases not matched to a gene: 6. Here the CDR3 reads CASSRLAGDVDTQYF. CDR3 in DNA: TGCGCCAGCAGCAGACTAGCGGGAGATGTGGATACGCAGTATTTT.

Written as DNA, the CDR3 is TGTGCCAGCAGCGTAACAGGGAAAGGCTACACCTTC. It encodes CASSVTGKGYTF. This sequence joins TRBV7-2 and TRBJ1-2; D is possibly TRBD1 (6 bases). In germline, CDR1 is SGHTA, CDR2 FQGNSA. V shed 5 bases and J shed 8 bases, with 12 bases lying between them. This CDR3 contains 12 residues.

CDR3 DNA sequence: TGTGCCAGCAGTGTTCAGGGAACCTCCTACAATGAGCAGTTCTTC. Translating it yields CASSVQGTSYNEQFF. The V gene is TRBV25-1, the J gene TRBJ2-1; D possibly corresponds to TRBD1 (5 bases). Germline V gene data show CDR1 as MGHDK and CDR2 as SYGVNS. The CDR3 is 15 amino acids. Trimming shortened V by 4 bases and J by 0 bases, and 10 bases separated the two germline ends. Supplemented by reference TRBV25-1 and TRBJ2-1, the full variable domain reads EADIYQTPRYLVIGTGKKITLECSQTMGHDKMYWYQQDPGMELHLIHYSYGVNSTEKGDLSSESTVSRIRTEHFPLTLESARPSHTSQYLCASSVQGTSYNEQFFGPGTRLTVL.

The rearrangement links TRBV15 to TRBJ2-7; no reliable D call. This CDR3 is 15 amino acids long. Germline lookup yields CDR1 LNHNV and CDR2 YYDKDF (reference sequence). Trimming removed 0 bases from V and 0 bases from J, with 9 bases in between. CDR3 region: CATSRDGAASYEQYF. The CDR3 region has the DNA TGTGCCACCAGCAGAGATGGCGCAGCCTCCTACGAGCAGTACTTC.

This chain connects TRBV11-2 to TRBJ2-7, with D perhaps TRBD2 (5 bases). This CDR3 comprises 12 residues. Deletions cut 1 base from V and 7 bases from J, with 8 bases between. The germline CDR1 and CDR2 sequences are SGHAT and FQNNGV. This CDR3 reads CASSLGTGEQYF. DNA for the CDR3: TGTGCCAGCAGCTTAGGTACGGGAGAGCAGTACTTC.

This chain links TRBV4-1 with TRBJ1-4, with a possible D match to TRBD1 (6 bases). CDR1 and CDR2 from the germline V gene are MGHRA and YSYEKL. This CDR3 is built from 15 residues. V dropped 2 bases and J dropped 4 bases, with 11 bases sitting between them. CDR3 region: CASSQLQGSNEKLFF. The CDR3 DNA reads TGCGCCAGCAGCCAACTACAGGGCAGTAATGAAAAACTGTTTTTT.